The present T cell receptor (beta chain) was sequenced within a study of shared clonotypes between healthy human individuals. CD45RO-negative, CCR7-selected cells formed the naive CD8 fraction, which excluded terminally differentiated effector memory CD45RA+ cells. The V end lost 6 bases, the J end lost 15 bases, and 20 bases lay between the germline ends. The V gene's germline CDR1 is SGHVS and CDR2 FNYEAQ. The CDR3 extends over 13 amino acids. Using immunoSEQ multiplex PCR, the repertoire was profiled, and TCRdb retains in-frame clones only, with some absent. The sample has 500,000 to 700,000 clones; 85% to 95% are singletons.

This sequence joins TRBV7-6 and TRBJ1-4; D may be TRBD1 (5 bases). The receptor was isolated from a woman in her twenties or thirties in good health. Sequencing was carried out using naive CD8+ T cells sorted from blood. The CDR3 coding sequence is TGTGCCAGCAGTGGGGGGTTCGCGAGGGGATTGTTTTTT. This translates into CASSGGFARGLFF.